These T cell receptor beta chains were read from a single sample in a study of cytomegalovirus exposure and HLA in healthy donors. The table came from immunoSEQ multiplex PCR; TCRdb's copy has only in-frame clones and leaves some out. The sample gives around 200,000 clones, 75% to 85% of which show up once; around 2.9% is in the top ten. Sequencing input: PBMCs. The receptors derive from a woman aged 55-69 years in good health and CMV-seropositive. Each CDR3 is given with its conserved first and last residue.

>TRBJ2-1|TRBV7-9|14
CASSLKRIEDEQFF
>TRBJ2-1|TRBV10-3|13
CAIDTSEYNEQFF
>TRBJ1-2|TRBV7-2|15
CASSLVGVGAGGYTF
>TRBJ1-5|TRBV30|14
CAWSGGTGDQPQHF
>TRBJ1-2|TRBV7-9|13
CASSPQANYGYTF
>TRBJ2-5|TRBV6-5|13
CASSPGPRGTQYF
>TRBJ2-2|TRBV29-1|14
CSVRSGQDTGELFF
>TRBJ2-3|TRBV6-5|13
CASNGAATDTQYF
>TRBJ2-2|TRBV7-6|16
CASSLGGLAGGGELFF
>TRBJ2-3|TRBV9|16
CASSVGWTGYPDTQYF
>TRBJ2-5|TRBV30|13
CAWSVTSGETQYF
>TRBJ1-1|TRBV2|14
CASRATGVNTEAFF
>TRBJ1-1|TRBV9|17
CASSVGLLSSMNTEAFF
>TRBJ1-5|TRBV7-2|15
CASSLVARAVQPQHF
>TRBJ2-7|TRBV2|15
CASSEADGQGSEQYF
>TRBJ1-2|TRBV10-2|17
CATLTGTGPGKAYGYTF
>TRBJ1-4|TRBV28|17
CASSFLGGPSTNEKLFF
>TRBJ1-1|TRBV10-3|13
CAISPTPNTEAFF
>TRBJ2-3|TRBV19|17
CASNMRWGSGGTDTQYF
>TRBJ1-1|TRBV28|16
CASSLDRGLMNTEAFF
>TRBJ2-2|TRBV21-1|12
CASLKTGGELFF
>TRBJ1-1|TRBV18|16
CASSPPGRGGNTEAFF
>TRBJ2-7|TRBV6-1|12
CVCREGTYEQYF
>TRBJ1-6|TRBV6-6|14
CASSLDRGSSPLHF
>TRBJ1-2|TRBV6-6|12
CASSVGGYGYTF
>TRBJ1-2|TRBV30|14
CAWSGAGKFYGYTF
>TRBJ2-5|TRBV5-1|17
CASSYRRGGLGGETQYF
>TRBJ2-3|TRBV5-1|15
CASSLGGRDADTQYF
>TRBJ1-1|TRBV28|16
CASSLRVGAGNTEAFF
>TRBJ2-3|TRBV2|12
CASGPEADTQYF
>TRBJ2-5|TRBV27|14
CASSLWGRRETQYF
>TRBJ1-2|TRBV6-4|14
CASSVGGVPYGYTF
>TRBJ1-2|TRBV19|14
CASSPAGIRGGYTF
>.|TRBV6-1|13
CASSDGQVYEQYF
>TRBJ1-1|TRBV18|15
CASSLRSTGDTEAFF
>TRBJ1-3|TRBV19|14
CASTYILPGNTIYF
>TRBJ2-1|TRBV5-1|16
CASSLAGGGSYNEQFF
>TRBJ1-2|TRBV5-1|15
CASKGQGVTNYGYTF
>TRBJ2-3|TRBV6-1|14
CASREGQGGDTQYF
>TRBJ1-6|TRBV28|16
CATGGRTYSYNSPLHF
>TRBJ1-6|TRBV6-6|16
CASSYPRQGGNSPLHF
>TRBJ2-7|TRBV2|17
CASSGSSDGRGSYEQYF
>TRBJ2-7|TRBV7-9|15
CASSPRQGVSYEQYF
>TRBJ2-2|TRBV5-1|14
CASETGSNTGELFF
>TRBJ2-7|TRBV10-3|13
CAISEVVSYEQYF
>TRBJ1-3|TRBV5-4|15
CASSLNLQTGNTIYF
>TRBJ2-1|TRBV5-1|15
CASSFGQPNYNEQFF
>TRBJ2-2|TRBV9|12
CASSVARGELFF
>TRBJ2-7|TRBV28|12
CASSYRAYEQYF
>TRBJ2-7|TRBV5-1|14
CASSFDRGQYEQYF
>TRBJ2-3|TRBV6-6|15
CASRGTGGRADTQYF
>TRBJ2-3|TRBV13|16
CASSLGHTSEKDTQYF
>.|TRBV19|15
CASTTSGTGPIEQYF
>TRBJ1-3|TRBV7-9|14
CASSLTGEANTIYF
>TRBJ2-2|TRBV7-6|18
CASSSRLAGGRFTGELFF
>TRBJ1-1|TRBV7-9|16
CASSRRTGILFTEAFF
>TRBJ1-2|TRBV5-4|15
CASSKQQGLNYGYTF
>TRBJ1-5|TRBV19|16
CASSTGTGGSNQPQHF
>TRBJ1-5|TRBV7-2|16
CASSVRTVSSNQPQHF